Following are 6 T cell receptor beta chains from one sample sequenced in a study of Ad26.COV2.S vaccination and SARS-CoV-2 variants (dated by TCRdb to the early 2020s). Library preparation was by the immunoSEQ multiplex PCR assay. This is the immuneACCESS table as TCRdb keeps it, with only in-frame sequences that have V and J called. A part of the clones is gone; compared with another copy, unresolved V genes explain less than half, and the rest is unexplained. For this sample the table gives some 450,000 clones, of which around 91% were detected only once. Jointly, the top ten make up less than 4.5% of the sample. Reading the label with the study, this specimen's treatment or condition is: roughly 18 received Ad26.COV2.S at low or high dose, single or two shots; 5 received placebo; per-sample allocation not given. For vaccine and placebo recipients, repertoires were sequenced using samples collected on day 63 after the first injection.

Sequenced here: peripheral blood, sampled in a trial of Ad26.COV2.S vaccine versus placebo. These receptors were taken from a person between 18 and 65 years old who received the Ad26.COV2.S COVID-19 vaccine or a placebo.

This clone was seen once. V and J are TRBV6-5 and TRBJ2-7; the D call may be TRBD1 or TRBD2 (7 bases each). In germline, CDR1 is MNHEY, CDR2 SVGAGI. V dropped 6 bases and J dropped 2 bases, with 14 bases sitting between them. The CDR3 is 14 amino acids. Here the CDR3 reads CASSPAGQPYEQYF. The CDR3 DNA follows: TGTGCCAGCAGCCCAGCGGGACAGCCCTACGAGCAGTACTTC.

The chain couples TRBV5-6 to TRBJ2-6; 12 bases are shared with TRBD1. The CDR3 loop spans 17 amino acids. Looked up from germline, CDR1 is SGHDT and CDR2 is YYEEEE. V trimming: 5 bases; J trimming: 4 bases; junction bases outside the gene matches: 7. This chain's CDR3 is CASRMRDRGRGANVLTF. Here the CDR3 DNA reads TGTGCCAGCAGGATGCGGGACAGGGGGCGAGGGGCCAACGTCCTGACTTTC.

The V gene is TRBV5-8, the J gene TRBJ1-5; tentatively, D is TRBD1 (6 bases). There are 16 residues in the CDR3. The V gene's germline CDR1 is SGHTS and CDR2 YDEGEE. The germline V and J ends were trimmed by 5 bases and 0 bases, with 15 bases remaining between them. CDR3 DNA: TGTGCCAGCAGACCCGGACAGACGTATAGCAATCAGCCCCAGCATTTT. It translates to CASRPGQTYSNQPQHF.

The chain employs TRBV24-1 and TRBJ2-2; D is perhaps TRBD1 or TRBD2 (5 bases each). CDR1 KGHDR and CDR2 SFDVKD come from the germline V gene. Between the trimmed V and J ends, which lost 3 bases and 5 bases, there was a span of 9 bases. CDR3 length equals 14 residues. The CDR3 DNA reads TGTGCCACCAGTGATCCGGGACCTACCGGGGAGCTGTTTTTT. Translation: CATSDPGPTGELFF.

The gene calls are TRBV9 and TRBJ1-3; TRBD1 might be the D (5 bases). Per the germline V gene, CDR1 is SGDLS and CDR2 is YYNGEE. The CDR3 is made up of 17 amino acids. The ends were cut back, 5 bases at V and 4 bases at J, with 22 bases in the middle. In DNA, the CDR3 is TGTGCCAGCAGTATGGGGGGTTCTACCGGGTCGGGAAACACCATATATTTT. Translation: CASSMGGSTGSGNTIYF.

V and J are TRBV11-1 and TRBJ1-4; 8 bases are shared with TRBD1. The CDR3 contains 15 residues. V was clipped by 5 bases and J by 7 bases; unmatched bases: 9. Germline loops: CDR1 SGHAT, CDR2 FQDESV (reference sequence). The CDR3 is CASSLKGQVGEKLFF. CDR3 in DNA: TGTGCCAGCAGCCTCAAGGGACAGGTCGGTGAAAAACTGTTTTTT.